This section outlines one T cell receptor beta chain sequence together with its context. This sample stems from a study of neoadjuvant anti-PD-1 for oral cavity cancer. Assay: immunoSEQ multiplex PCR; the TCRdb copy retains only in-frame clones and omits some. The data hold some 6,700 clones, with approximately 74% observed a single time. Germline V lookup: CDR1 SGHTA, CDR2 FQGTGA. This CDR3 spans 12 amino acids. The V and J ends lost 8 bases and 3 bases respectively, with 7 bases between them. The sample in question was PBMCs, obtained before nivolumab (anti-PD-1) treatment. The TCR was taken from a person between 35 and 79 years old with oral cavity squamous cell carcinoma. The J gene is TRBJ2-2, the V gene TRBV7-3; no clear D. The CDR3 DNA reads TGTGCCAGCGGAAGGGACACCGGGGAGCTGTTTTTT. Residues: CASGRDTGELFF.